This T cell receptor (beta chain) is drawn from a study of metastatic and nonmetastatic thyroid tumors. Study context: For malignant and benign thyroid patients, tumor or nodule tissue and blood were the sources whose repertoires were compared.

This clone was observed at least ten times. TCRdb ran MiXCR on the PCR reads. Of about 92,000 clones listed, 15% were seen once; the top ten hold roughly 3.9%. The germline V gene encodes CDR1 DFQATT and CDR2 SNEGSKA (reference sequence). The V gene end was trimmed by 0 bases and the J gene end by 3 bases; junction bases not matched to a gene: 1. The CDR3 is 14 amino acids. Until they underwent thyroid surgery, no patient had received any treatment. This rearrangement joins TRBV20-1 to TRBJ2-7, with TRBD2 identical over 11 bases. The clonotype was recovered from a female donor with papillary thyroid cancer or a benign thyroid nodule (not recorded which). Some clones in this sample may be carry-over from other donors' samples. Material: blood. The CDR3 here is CSARDTSGGYEQYF. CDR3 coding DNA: TGCAGTGCTAGAGATACTAGCGGGGGCTACGAGCAGTACTTC.